Here is one T cell receptor (beta chain) with its context. Its antigen is unidentified. CDR3 size: 15 residues. CDR1 and CDR2 from the germline V gene are LGHNA and YSLEER. The junction had 7 bases not matched to a gene; V was cut back by 3 bases and J by 5 bases. This table comes from immunoSEQ multiplex PCR, and its TCRdb copy is limited to in-frame clones, with some not included. The data show 41,000 or so clones, with around 89% seen just once and approximately 1.5% held by the top ten. This specimen comes from a study of a mutant IDH1 vaccine in newly diagnosed glioma. In the study overall: Before enrollment, the patients had been treated with radiotherapy alone, temozolomide alone, or both together. Most of them had received both. The V12 visit happened in week 35, and the V13 visit happened in week 47. Study-level results: Among patients, approximately 93% showed immune responses induced by the vaccine.

Time point denoted: week 35, safety follow-up. Doses consisted of 300 ug of mutant IDH1 20-mer peptide each, paired with topical imiquimod. Patients came in for eight vaccinations, in weeks 1, 3, 5, 7, 11, 15, 19 and 23. The input for sequencing was PBMCs, taken from a glioma patient whose treatment included an IDH1 peptide vaccine. The source of this sequence is a man aged 40-55 years with glioma. V and J are TRBV4-3 and TRBJ1-5; 7 nucleotides match TRBD1. For the CDR3, the DNA is TGCGCCAGCAGCCACCACAGGGGACGGGATCAGCCCCAGCATTTT. It yields the protein CASSHHRGRDQPQHF.